These 9 T cell receptor beta chains were all obtained from the same sample, sequenced in a study of T-cell memory formation after mild COVID-19. TCRdb recomputed calls from the 5' RACE reads with MiXCR, one row per CDR3 protein. Here the sample spans more than 300,000 distinct CDR3 sequences, 13% to 15% being singletons. The specimen sequenced was PBMCs or a T cell subset sorted from them (not recorded which). Every receptor here comes from a young man who had mild COVID-19 (a few samples of this study predate the infection). Cell type and time point are not known.

The V call is TRBV10-3, the J call TRBJ2-3; 8 bases line up with TRBD2. Germline V lookup: CDR1 ENHRY, CDR2 SYGVKD. With V trimmed by 2 bases and J by 2 bases, 9 bases remained unmatched. This CDR3 spans 17 amino acids. The CDR3 DNA sequence: TGTGCCATCAGTGAGCCCGAGCGAGCGGGAGCCACAGATACGCAGTATTTT. This gives the protein CAISEPERAGATDTQYF.

The chain combines TRBV6-1 with TRBJ2-7; D remains unclear. CDR3 size: 12 residues. From germline, CDR1 is MNHNS and CDR2 SASEGT. Trimming left V 8 bases short and J 3 bases short, with 11 bases between. CDR3 sequence: CASSLGRYEQYV. The CDR3 coding sequence is TGTGCCAGCTCACTTGGGCGCTACGAGCAGTACGTC.

This clonotype was found a few times. V usage is TRBV7-8 and J usage is TRBJ2-5, with 13 bases lining up with TRBD2. CDR3 length: 15 amino acids. Germline CDR1 is SGHVS and CDR2 is FQNEAQ. Germline trimming cut 6 bases from V and 5 bases from J; bases unmatched to any gene: 6. Written as DNA, the CDR3 is TGTGCCAGCAGGCCCACTAGCGGGGGGGGTGAGACCCAGTACTTC. Protein: CASRPTSGGGETQYF.

This clonotype occurred a few times. The rearrangement links TRBV7-9 to TRBJ2-5, with unresolved D. V lost 8 bases to trimming and J lost 5 bases, with 12 bases between them. Per germline, CDR1 SEHNR and CDR2 FQNEAQ (reference sequence). This CDR3 comprises 12 residues. In nucleotides, the CDR3 is TGTGCCAGCGGTCCTAGGGCGGAGACCCAGTACTTC. This sequence encodes CASGPRAETQYF.

This rearrangement joins TRBV11-2 to TRBJ1-1; no reliable D call. V lost 5 bases, J lost 1 base, and 11 bases lay in between. CDR3 size: 14 residues. Germline V lookup: CDR1 SGHAT, CDR2 FQNNGV. CDR3 amino acids: CASSVNSPNTEAFF. CDR3 nucleotide sequence: TGTGCCAGCAGCGTTAACAGCCCGAACACTGAAGCTTTCTTT.

This clonotype was observed a few times. This chain connects TRBV5-1 to TRBJ1-1; 7 positions match TRBD1. Germline-derived CDR1 and CDR2 are SGHRS and YFSETQ. This CDR3 comprises 15 residues. Trimming at V came to 3 bases and at J to 1 base, leaving 6 bases not matched to a gene. This CDR3 reads CASSSTGKRNTEAFF. The CDR3 nucleotides read TGCGCCAGCAGCTCGACAGGGAAGAGGAACACTGAAGCTTTCTTT. The complete variable domain, with remaining parts taken from reference TRBV5-1 and TRBJ1-1, reads KAGVTQTPRYLIKTRGQQVTLSCSPISGHRSVSWYQQTPGQGLQFLFEYFSETQRNKGNFPGRFSGRQFSNSRSEMNVSTLELGDSALYLCASSSTGKRNTEAFFGQGTRLTVV.

The J gene is TRBJ1-6, the V gene TRBV27; D not resolved. CDR1 is MNHEY and CDR2 is SMNVEV in the germline V gene (reference sequence). V lost 6 bases and J lost 7, with 13 bases in between. The length of the CDR3 is 14 residues. This CDR3 is CASSPVGGNSPLHF. DNA of the CDR3: TGTGCCAGCAGCCCAGTTGGTGGGAATTCACCCCTCCACTTT.

V gene TRBV5-6 combines with J gene TRBJ1-2, with D possibly matching TRBD1 (5 bases). V shed 0 bases and J shed 12 bases, with 12 bases lying between them. Looked up from germline, CDR1 is SGHDT and CDR2 is YYEEEE. The length of the CDR3 is 12 residues. The CDR3 reads CASSLADSRDTF. The CDR3 DNA follows: TGTGCCAGCAGCTTGGCCGACAGTCGAGACACCTTC.

The chain uses TRBV12-3 or TRBV12-4 and TRBJ2-1, with TRBD2 matching 7 bases. The CDR3 has 17 residues. V was clipped by 1 base and J by 4 bases; unmatched bases: 10. CDR3 in amino acids: CASSLGRRGSKYNEQFF. Here the CDR3 DNA reads TGTGCCAGCAGTTTAGGGCGGCGGGGGTCCAAATACAATGAGCAGTTCTTC.